These 20 T cell receptor beta chains were all obtained from the same sample, sequenced in a study of technical replicates of blood from a few donors (dated by TCRdb to between 2016 and 2019). Libraries were made using the immunoSEQ multiplex PCR assay. TCRdb took over this immuneACCESS table, retaining in-frame rearrangements with V and J assigned. Such tables are incomplete; in checked studies, under half of the missing clones stem from an unresolved V gene, and the remainder is unexplained. In this sample the table shows about 100,000 clones, approximately 96% of which occur a single time. 0.2% to 0.25% of the sample belongs to the ten largest clones. Material for sequencing was T cells isolated from PBMCs. The origin of the receptors is a human donor in good health.

CDR3 region: CASSSRPLTYEQYF. The CDR3 coding sequence is TGTGCCAGCAGCTCTAGACCCTTGACCTACGAGCAGTACTTC. The V gene is TRBV28, the J gene TRBJ2-7; no firm D call. The CDR3 totals 14 residues. V was shortened by 6 bases and J by 2 bases, with 14 bases between the two germline ends. The germline gives CDR1 MDHEN, CDR2 SYDVKM. The full variable domain, with the rest looked up from reference TRBV28 and TRBJ2-7, is DVKVTQSSRYLVKRTGEKVFLECVQDMDHENMFWYRQDPGLGLRLIYFSYDVKMKEKGDIPEGYSVSREKKERFSLILESASTNQTSMYLCASSSRPLTYEQYFGPGTRLTVT.

V and J are TRBV5-1 and TRBJ2-2; 10 nucleotides match TRBD2. The germline gives CDR1 SGHRS, CDR2 YFSETQ. J lost 5 bases, V lost 0 bases, and 7 bases had no gene match. CDR3 length equals 17 residues. The CDR3 DNA reads TGCGCCAGCAGCTTGGCCGAGCTAGCGGGGGTGACCGGGGAGCTGTTTTTT. It is translated as CASSLAELAGVTGELFF.

The chain carries TRBV13 and TRBJ2-6, with 7 bases lining up with TRBD1. V was pared by 5 bases and J by 1 base, with 5 bases of the junction left unmatched. The CDR3 runs to 16 residues. Per germline, CDR1 PRHDT and CDR2 FYEKMQ (reference sequence). As DNA, the CDR3 is TGTGCCAGCAGCCCTACAGGGGTTTCTGGGGCCAACGTCCTGACTTTC. Protein sequence: CASSPTGVSGANVLTF.

The CDR3 DNA sequence: TGCGCCAGCAGCTTGGGGGGGACAGGGGAGACCCAGTACTTC. This gives the protein CASSLGGTGETQYF. The rearrangement links TRBV5-1 to TRBJ2-5, with 9 bases aligning to TRBD1. Germline V gene sequence: CDR1 SGHRS, CDR2 YFSETQ. This CDR3 has 14 amino acids. Losses at the gene ends were 0 bases for V and 5 bases for J; bases not matched to a gene: 2.

DNA for the CDR3: TGTGCCTGGAGAGCCCCAGAGACCCAGTACTTC. It translates to CAWRAPETQYF. This chain joins TRBV30 and TRBJ2-5; D is unresolved. Trimming left V 3 bases short and J 4 bases short, with 6 bases between. The CDR3 is 11 amino acids. Germline loops: CDR1 GTSNPN, CDR2 SVGIG (reference sequence).

This clone appeared a single time. This chain connects TRBV11-2 to TRBJ2-3; a weak D match, TRBD2 (5 bases). Germline V gene data show CDR1 as SGHAT and CDR2 as FQNNGV. Between the trimmed V and J ends, which lost 3 bases and 0 bases, there was a span of 10 bases. The CDR3 consists of 15 residues. CDR3 bases: TGTGCCAGCAGCTTTTCTGGGAGAAGCACAGATACGCAGTATTTT. Protein: CASSFSGRSTDTQYF.

DNA for the CDR3: TGTGCCAGCAGTGCCCGACAGGGAAGTCCCTACGAGCAGTACTTC. This encodes CASSARQGSPYEQYF. The V call is TRBV27, the J call TRBJ2-7; 7 bases are shared with TRBD1. This CDR3 has 15 residues. Germline lookup yields CDR1 MNHEY and CDR2 SMNVEV (reference sequence). V shed 5 bases and J 2 bases; nucleotides not matched to a gene: 9.

The CDR3 region is CASSLFNGDGYTF. The CDR3 DNA reads as TGCGCCAGCAGCTTGTTTAACGGGGATGGCTACACCTTC. The chain couples TRBV5-1 to TRBJ1-2; D remains unclear. The CDR3 runs to 13 residues. Germline lookup yields CDR1 SGHRS and CDR2 YFSETQ. V was trimmed by 1 base and J by 6 bases, leaving 10 bases between them.

V gene TRBV28 combines with J gene TRBJ1-2; no definite D call. Trimming removed 10 bases at V and 0 bases at J, with 9 bases between. Germline CDR1 reads MDHEN; CDR2 reads SYDVKM. The CDR3 is 12 residues long. CDR3 DNA: TGTGCCACCCGAGCGCCTAACTATGGCTACACCTTC. Protein: CATRAPNYGYTF.

The chain is built from TRBV5-8 and TRBJ2-3, with TRBD1 matching 9 bases. The germline V gene has CDR1 SGHTS and CDR2 YDEGEE. The length of the CDR3 is 15 residues. V shed 9 bases and J 0 bases; nucleotides not matched to a gene: 8. As DNA, the CDR3 is TGTGCCAATTACAGGGGGCCATTTAGCACAGATACGCAGTATTTT. This gives the protein CANYRGPFSTDTQYF.

This clone has a single count. V is TRBV29-1 and J is TRBJ2-3, with D tentatively TRBD2 (5 bases). Germline CDR1 and CDR2: SQVTM and ANQGSEA. This CDR3 contains 14 residues. With 4 bases removed from V and 0 bases from J, the gap between germline ends came to 11 bases. In DNA, the CDR3 is TGCAGCGTTGCCCCACTAGTTAGCACAGATACGCAGTATTTT. Amino acid sequence: CSVAPLVSTDTQYF.

The chain combines TRBV4-1 with TRBJ1-6, with D uncertain. With 2 bases removed from V and 10 bases from J, the gap between germline ends came to 27 bases. Germline values: CDR1 MGHRA, CDR2 YSYEKL. The CDR3 has 19 residues. The CDR3 protein is CASSQTPAKRGGGVSPLHF. In DNA form, the CDR3 reads TGCGCCAGCAGCCAAACGCCGGCGAAACGGGGAGGCGGAGTGTCACCCCTCCACTTT.

V gene TRBV30 combines with J gene TRBJ1-3, with 9 bases aligning to TRBD1. V gave up 3 bases and J gave up 8 bases; unmatched junction bases: 5. CDR3 size: 13 residues. The germline CDR1 and CDR2 sequences are GTSNPN and SVGIG (reference sequence). CDR3 sequence reads: CAWRGTGRDTIYF. As DNA, the CDR3 is TGTGCCTGGAGGGGGACAGGGAGAGACACCATATATTTT.

The chain uses TRBV11-2 and TRBJ2-3; 7 positions match TRBD2. Trimming at V came to 0 bases and at J to 5 bases, leaving 11 bases not matched to a gene. Germline CDR1 is SGHAT and CDR2 is FQNNGV. This CDR3 has 17 amino acids. The CDR3 region has the DNA TGTGCCAGCAGCTTAGAAGGGACTATTCCCTCCGGAGATACGCAGTATTTT. It encodes CASSLEGTIPSGDTQYF.

The J gene is TRBJ1-1, the V gene TRBV19, with D possibly matching TRBD1 (5 bases). Trimming shortened V by 3 bases and J by 6 bases, and 14 bases separated the two germline ends. The CDR3 length is 14 residues. The germline V gene encodes CDR1 LNHDA and CDR2 SQIVND (reference sequence). CDR3: CASSIRQPKAEAFF. The CDR3 DNA reads as TGTGCCAGTAGTATTCGACAGCCCAAGGCTGAAGCTTTCTTT.

The chain has TRBV6-5 and TRBJ2-1; 8 nucleotides match TRBD2. Unmatched junction bases numbered 8, after V lost 7 bases and J lost 3 bases. This CDR3 is built from 15 residues. Germline lookup yields CDR1 MNHEY and CDR2 SVGAGI. CDR3 sequence reads: CASTPGGRYYNEQFF. CDR3 coding DNA: TGTGCCAGCACCCCGGGGGGGCGATACTACAATGAGCAGTTCTTC.

This chain connects TRBV27 to TRBJ2-3; D ambiguous. V was shortened by 8 bases and J by 8 bases, with 14 bases between the two germline ends. This CDR3 contains 12 residues. Germline assignment: CDR1 MNHEY and CDR2 SMNVEV (reference sequence). CDR3 loop: CASGVPSSTQYF. For the CDR3, the DNA is TGTGCCAGCGGTGTCCCGTCGAGTACGCAGTATTTT.

The gene calls are TRBV6-5 and TRBJ2-1, with 9 bases matching TRBD1. CDR1 is MNHEY, CDR2 SVGAGI, per germline. The V segment lost 4 bases and the J segment 6 bases; nucleotides outside the gene matches: 4. CDR3 length: 14 residues. Here the CDR3 reads CASSSTGGGNEQFF. CDR3 DNA sequence: TGTGCCAGCAGTTCGACAGGGGGAGGCAATGAGCAGTTCTTC.

The V gene is TRBV13, the J gene TRBJ1-6, with D tentatively TRBD1 (6 bases). The CDR3 covers 17 residues. Germline V lookup: CDR1 PRHDT, CDR2 FYEKMQ (reference sequence). Trimming removed 6 bases from V and 6 bases from J, with 21 bases in between. In nucleotides, the CDR3 is TGTGCCAGCAGATCCCTTCGCTCCGGACAGACTAATTCACCCCTCCACTTT. Amino acids: CASRSLRSGQTNSPLHF. Together with reference TRBV13 and TRBJ1-6, the CDR3 gives the full variable domain: AAGVIQSPRHLIKEKRETATLKCYPIPRHDTVYWYQQGPGQDPQFLISFYEKMQSDKGSIPDRFSAQQFSDYHSELNMSSLELGDSALYFCASRSLRSGQTNSPLHFGNGTRLTVT.

Remarks on this clone: The sample contains more than one DNA sequence encoding this CDR3. The chain combines TRBV9 with TRBJ2-1; 7 bases line up with TRBD2. From germline, CDR1 is SGDLS and CDR2 YYNGEE. With V trimmed by 0 bases and J by 4 bases, 4 bases remained unmatched. The CDR3 spans 15 residues. This chain's CDR3 is CASSVGSGGYNEQFF. CDR3 bases: TGTGCCAGCAGCGTAGGATCCGGGGGGTACAATGAGCAGTTCTTC.